What follows are 4 T cell receptor beta chains derived from one specimen sequenced in a study of T cell responses to AZD1222 COVID-19 vaccine. The table came from immunoSEQ multiplex PCR; TCRdb's copy has only in-frame clones and leaves some out. Among fewer than 95,000 clones listed, approximately 90% were seen once. This material consisted of peripheral blood, taken 28 days after the second AZD1222 dose. Source of these receptors: an adult who received the AZD1222 COVID-19 vaccine.

V usage is TRBV2 and J usage is TRBJ2-5, with 8 nucleotides matching TRBD1. This CDR3 has 16 residues. Germline CDR1 and CDR2: SNHLY and FYNNEI. Unmatched junction bases numbered 5, after V lost 2 bases and J lost 0 bases. The CDR3 nucleotides read TGTGCCAGCAGTGAACAGGACAGGGTATACCAAGAGACCCAGTACTTC. The encoded protein is CASSEQDRVYQETQYF.

The rearrangement uses TRBV4-2 and TRBJ1-5; no clear D. The V gene's germline CDR1 is LGHNA and CDR2 YNFKEQ. V lost 0 bases, J lost 9 bases, and 9 bases lay in between. The CDR3 sequence is 13 residues long. The CDR3 sequence: CASSQDGEGPQHF. CDR3 coding DNA: TGTGCCAGCAGCCAAGATGGGGAGGGGCCCCAGCATTTT.

The chain employs TRBV21-1 and TRBJ2-7; TRBD1 is the table's D call, not checked against the DNA. TRBV21-1 is marked as a pseudogene. The CDR3 totals 15 residues. CDR3 DNA sequence: TGTGCCAGCTTTGGATTGAAAGGACAGGGTGGGGAGCAGTACTTC. Protein: CASFGLKGQGGEQYF.

The chain combines TRBV9 with TRBJ1-2; D ambiguous. The germline gives CDR1 SGDLS, CDR2 YYNGEE. The V end lost 0 bases, the J end lost 8 bases, and 17 bases lay between the germline ends. The CDR3 length is 15 residues. The CDR3 sequence: CASSVEEQRHEGYTF. CDR3 coding DNA: TGTGCCAGCAGCGTAGAAGAACAAAGGCATGAGGGCTACACCTTC. The full variable domain, completed using reference TRBV9 and TRBJ1-2, is DSGVTQTPKHLITATGQRVTLRCSPRSGDLSVYWYQQSLDQGLQFLIQYYNGEERAKGNILERFSAQQFPDLHSELNLSSLELGDSALYFCASSVEEQRHEGYTFGSGTRLTVV.